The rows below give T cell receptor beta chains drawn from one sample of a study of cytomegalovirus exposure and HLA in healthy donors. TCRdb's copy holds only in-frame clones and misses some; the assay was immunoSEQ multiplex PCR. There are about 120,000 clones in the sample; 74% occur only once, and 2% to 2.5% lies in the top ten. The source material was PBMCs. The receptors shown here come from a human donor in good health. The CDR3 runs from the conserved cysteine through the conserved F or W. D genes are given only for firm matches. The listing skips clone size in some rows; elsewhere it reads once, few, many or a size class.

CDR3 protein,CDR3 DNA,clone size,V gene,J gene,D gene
CASSQGGEKLFF,TGCGCCAGCAGTCAGGGGGGCGAAAAACTGTTTTTT,-,TRBV10-2,TRBJ1-4,TRBD1
CASPRTSARNEQFF,TGTGCCAGCCCCAGGACTAGCGCGCGAAATGAGCAGTTCTTC,-,TRBV2,TRBJ2-1,TRBD2
CASSFSGTQNTEAFF,TGTGCCAGCAGCTTTTCCGGGACACAGAACACTGAAGCTTTCTTT,-,TRBV7-6,TRBJ1-1,-
CASSAGTGSSSPLHF,TGTGCCAGCAGTGCCGGGACAGGAAGTAGTTCACCCCTCCACTTT,once,TRBV6-1,TRBJ1-6,TRBD1
CAWAGSVSNTIYF,TGTGCCTGGGCAGGATCCGTCTCAAACACCATATATTTT,-,TRBV30,TRBJ1-3,-
CASRGTGENQPQHF,TGTGCCAGCAGGGGGACAGGCGAAAATCAGCCCCAGCATTTT,-,TRBV25-1,TRBJ1-5,TRBD1
CASSWVIQDQPQHF,TGTGCCAGTAGTTGGGTTATTCAGGATCAGCCCCAGCATTTT,-,TRBV19,TRBJ1-5,-
CASSPQPTGGNEKLFF,TGTGCCAGCAGCCCCCAGCCGACAGGGGGAAATGAAAAACTGTTTTTT,-,TRBV5-5,TRBJ1-4,TRBD1
CASSGLAKFHEQYF,TGTGCCAGCAGCGGACTAGCAAAGTTCCACGAGCAGTACTTC,-,TRBV6-5,TRBJ2-7,TRBD2
CASSYDRGETQYF,TGTGCCAGCAGCTATGACAGGGGAGAGACCCAGTACTTC,-,TRBV5-4,TRBJ2-5,TRBD1
CSVATGLSYEQYF,TGCAGCGTTGCAACAGGGCTTAGCTACGAGCAGTACTTC,-,TRBV29-1,TRBJ2-7,-
CASSLGEVNQPQHF,TGTGCCAGCAGCTTAGGCGAGGTAAATCAGCCCCAGCATTTT,-,TRBV11-2,TRBJ1-5,-
CASIGVLGSGYTF,TGTGCCAGCATTGGGGTACTAGGCAGCGGCTACACCTTC,few,TRBV2,TRBJ1-2,-
CASSLGGTANTEAFF,TGTGCCAGCAGTTTAGGTGGGACAGCGAACACTGAAGCTTTCTTT,-,TRBV28,TRBJ1-1,TRBD1
CASSKTLGAPKAFF,TGTGCCAGCAGCAAGACCCTGGGAGCACCTAAAGCTTTCTTT,few,TRBV9,TRBJ1-1,-
CASRLAGGPDEQYF,TGTGCCAGCAGGTTAGCGGGAGGGCCGGACGAGCAGTACTTC,few,TRBV6-5,TRBJ2-7,TRBD2
CASRTGGTGKNIQYF,TGTGCCAGCCGGACGGGAGGGACAGGGAAAAACATTCAGTACTTC,-,TRBV27,TRBJ2-4,-
CASRRGGGGSGTGSYEQYF,TGTGCCAGCAGACGGGGAGGCGGAGGTTCCGGGACAGGGTCCTACGAGCAGTACTTC,-,TRBV5-5,TRBJ2-7,TRBD1
CASSERAEGNQPQHF,TGTGCCAGCAGTGAGCGGGCTGAAGGCAATCAGCCCCAGCATTTT,-,TRBV2,TRBJ1-5,-
CASSAEAGGTDTQYF,TGTGCCAGCAGTGCTGAGGCAGGGGGCACAGATACGCAGTATTTT,medium-sized,TRBV6-4,TRBJ2-3,-
CASSLAVGSSYNEQFF,TGCGCCAGCAGCTTGGCTGTGGGGAGCTCCTACAATGAGCAGTTCTTC,-,TRBV5-1,TRBJ2-1,-
CASSIGVSREETQYF,TGTGCCAGTAGTATAGGCGTGAGTCGCGAAGAGACCCAGTACTTC,-,TRBV19,TRBJ2-5,-
CASSQELRTGTSEAFF,TGCGCCAGCAGCCAGGAGCTTCGGACAGGGACCTCTGAAGCTTTCTTT,-,TRBV4-1,TRBJ1-1,TRBD1
CAWMAPYSNQPQHF,TGTGCCTGGATGGCACCTTATAGCAATCAGCCCCAGCATTTT,-,TRBV30,TRBJ1-5,-
CASSYLPSSYEQYF,TGTGCCAGCAGTTACCTCCCCAGCTCCTACGAGCAGTACTTC,-,TRBV6-5,TRBJ2-7,-